This entry concerns a single T cell receptor (beta chain). The antigen remains unidentified. The germline gene is not matched at one end of the junction; a read error may be the cause. Sequenced by immunoSEQ multiplex PCR; TCRdb stores in-frame clones only, minus some. The top ten clones hold about 2.1% of a sample with 74,000 or so clones, 86% of them seen once. The CDR3 contains 13 residues. The germline V gene has CDR1 SSHAT and CDR2 FNYEAQ (reference sequence). Autoimmune disease history or systemic immunosuppression barred patients. This record belongs to a study of OX40 agonist ivuxolimab in advanced cancers. Study-wide points: Partial responders dosed at 0.1-3.0 mg/kg displayed clonal expansion ranking among the lowest.

The sample here was CD4+ or CD8+ T cells sorted from blood, taken in a trial of the OX40 agonist ivuxolimab. The origin of this receptor is an adult with an advanced solid tumor such as melanoma, head and neck, liver or kidney cancer. V is TRBV7-7 and J is TRBJ2-1; no reliable D call. As DNA, the CDR3 is TGTGCTAGCAGCTTAGGAGAAAACAATGAGCAGTTCTTC. Translating gives CASSLGENNEQFF. Using reference TRBV7-7 and TRBJ2-1 for the parts outside the CDR3, the full variable domain is GAGVSQSPRYKVTKRGQDVTLRCDPISSHATLYWYQQALGQGPEFLTYFNYEAQPDKSGLPSDRFSAERPEGSISTLTIQRTEQRDSAMYRCASSLGENNEQFFGPGTRLTVL.